The 2 T cell receptor beta chains listed next were all sequenced from one sample in a study of OX40 agonist ivuxolimab in advanced cancers. Clones were read by immunoSEQ multiplex PCR, and TCRdb kept only the in-frame ones, dropping some. The sample records around 140,000 clones, about 92% being singletons. The input for sequencing was CD4+ or CD8+ T cells sorted from blood, taken in a trial of the OX40 agonist ivuxolimab. These receptors came from an adult with an advanced solid tumor such as melanoma, head and neck, liver or kidney cancer.

The chain combines TRBV7-8 with TRBJ1-4; D is unresolved. CDR3 size: 14 residues. V was shortened by 8 bases and J by 4 bases, with 14 bases between the two germline ends. CDR1 is SGHVS, CDR2 FQNEAQ, per germline. The CDR3 coding sequence is TGTGCCAGCCAAATCTCGAGACTTAATGAAAAACTGTTTTTT. Protein product: CASQISRLNEKLFF.

This clone was counted between two and nine times. The chain couples TRBV2 to TRBJ2-7; the D gene could be TRBD1 or TRBD2 (5 bases each). V lost 4 bases to trimming and J lost 1 base, with 11 bases between them. CDR3 length: 14 residues. The V gene's germline CDR1 is SNHLY and CDR2 FYNNEI. The chain's CDR3 is CASSGPGQSYEQYF. CDR3 DNA: TGTGCCAGCAGTGGCCCGGGGCAGTCCTACGAGCAGTACTTC. Together with reference TRBV2 and TRBJ2-7, the CDR3 gives the full variable domain: EPEVTQTPSHQVTQMGQEVILRCVPISNHLYFYWYRQILGQKVEFLVSFYNNEISEKSEIFDDQFSVERPDGSNFTLKIRSTKLEDSAMYFCASSGPGQSYEQYFGPGTRLTVT.